This T cell receptor beta chain was sequenced during a study of shared clonotypes between healthy human individuals. Whole-study results and caveats: A generally larger estimated richness was seen in naive subsets than in memory subsets. Between four donors, naive CD4 clonotypes were shared at a level of around 4.8%. Investigators expected sequencing depth to affect clonotype sharing among donors.

J lost 5 bases, V lost 0 bases, and 4 bases had no gene match. Germline CDR1 is LGHNA and CDR2 is YSLEER. This CDR3 region has 16 residues. A remark on this clone: The antigen is undetermined.

Assay used: immunoSEQ multiplex PCR; TCRdb lists only in-frame clones, some missing. The data contain some 700,000 clones, roughly 87% of them seen just once; the ten biggest clones take up 34%. This chain uses TRBV4-3 with TRBJ2-3; 11 nucleotides align to TRBD2. The sequence was obtained from a man in his late teens or twenties in good health. Some clones in this sample may be carry-over from other donors' samples. The sequenced material came from memory CD8+ T cells from PBMCs. Subset given: CD45RO+ cells pooled with CCR7-negative TemRA cells. In nucleotides, the CDR3 is TGCGCCAGCAGCCAAGACGGGACTAGCGGAAAAGATACGCAGTATTTT. Translation: CASSQDGTSGKDTQYF.